These 13 T cell receptor beta chains were all obtained from the same sample, sequenced in a study of T cell clonality in common variable immunodeficiency. Libraries were prepared by immunoSEQ multiplex PCR; TCRdb keeps only in-frame clonotypes and omits some of them. Recorded here are roughly 40,000 clones, with no singletons, and the ten leading clones hold around 2.8%. Sequencing input: peripheral blood mononuclear cells. Receptor source: a person aged 18 to 75 in good health.

This clone was observed many times. The read is 3 residues too short to cover the CDR3 end, so that end is filled in from the germline J gene. V usage is TRBV10-3 and J usage is TRBJ2-7; tentatively, D is TRBD1 (6 bases). V lost 5 bases to trimming and J lost 4 bases, with 15 bases between them. CDR1 is ENHRY and CDR2 is SYGVKD in the germline V gene. This CDR3 contains 14 residues. The CDR3 loop is CAISKGTLPYEQYF. CDR3 bases read: TGTGCCATCAGTAAGGGGACATTACCTTACGAG.

This clone was detected ten times or more. The read is 3 residues too short to cover the CDR3 end, so that end is filled in from the germline J gene. This chain joins TRBV20-1 and TRBJ1-3; perhaps TRBD1 as D (5 bases). V shed 0 bases and J shed 6 bases, with 15 bases lying between them. CDR1 is DFQATT and CDR2 is SNEGSKA in the germline V gene (reference sequence). This CDR3 region has 15 residues. CDR3 in amino acids: CSARDLSSGLNTIYF. CDR3 DNA (partial): TGCAGTGCTAGAGACCTATCATCAGGGCTAAACACC.

This clone was seen only a few times. The read stops 3 residues short of the end of the CDR3; the missing end is completed from the germline J gene. The genes are TRBV6-1 and TRBJ2-7; possible D gene TRBD1, 6 bases. Trimming removed 4 bases at V and 4 bases at J, with 8 bases between. Germline lookup yields CDR1 MNHNS and CDR2 SASEGT. The CDR3 consists of 12 residues. The CDR3 spells CASSVTGYEQYF. CDR3 DNA, as far as it was read: TGTGCCAGCAGTGTGACAGGTTACGAG.

This clone was seen repeatedly, ten times or more. The CDR3 extends 3 residues past the end of the read, so its final part is completed from the germline J gene. The chain employs TRBV18 and TRBJ1-1; D gene uncertain. The CDR3 has 13 amino acids. From germline, CDR1 is KGHSH and CDR2 LQKENI. The chain's CDR3 is CASSERGAAEAFF. The DNA read from the CDR3 is TGTGCCAGCTCCGAGCGGGGTGCAGCAGAA.

This clone was seen at least ten times. The observed sequence ends 3 residues before the CDR3 terminus, with the missing tail filled in from the germline J gene. This chain connects TRBV5-4 to TRBJ2-5; possibly TRBD1 for D (6 bases). The CDR3 is 14 residues long. The germline V gene encodes CDR1 SGHNT and CDR2 YYREEE (reference sequence). The V gene lost 0 bases and the J gene lost 4 bases, with 10 bases spanning the gap. This CDR3 is CASSLDTGLETQYF. CDR3 DNA, as far as it was read: TGTGCCAGCAGCTTGGATACAGGGCTAGAGACC.

This clone was recorded at least ten times. The observed sequence ends 3 residues before the CDR3 terminus, with the missing tail filled in from the germline J gene. The chain has TRBV7-9 and TRBJ2-6; a weak D match, TRBD1 (6 bases). CDR3 length equals 15 residues. The V gene lost 5 bases and the J gene lost 4 bases, with 12 bases spanning the gap. Germline lookup yields CDR1 SEHNR and CDR2 FQNEAQ (reference sequence). The DNA read from the CDR3 is TGTGCCAGCAGCCCACAGGGCTCGGGGGCCAACGTC. Protein sequence: CASSPQGSGANV. Given in full, the CDR3 is CASSPQGSGANVLTF.

For this clone: The CDR3 goes on 3 residues after the read ends, and that part is filled in from the germline J gene. The chain recombines TRBV7-9 with TRBJ2-1; 7 positions agree with TRBD1. This CDR3 has 15 amino acids. Per germline, CDR1 SEHNR and CDR2 FQNEAQ (reference sequence). J was trimmed by 5 bases and V by 5 bases; bases with no gene match: 9. The CDR3 sequence: CASSLGQVGHNEQFF. The part of the CDR3 DNA that was read is TGTGCCAGCAGCCTAGGACAGGTCGGACACAATGAG.

This clone was seen at least ten times. The read is 3 residues too short to cover the CDR3 end, so that end is filled in from the germline J gene. The chain uses TRBV7-6 and TRBJ2-1; 9 bases fit TRBD2. This CDR3 contains 15 residues. V dropped 1 base and J dropped 5; count of bases not matched to a gene: 3. Germline CDR1 SGHVS, CDR2 FNYEAQ. CDR3 DNA, as far as it was read: TGTGCCAGCAGCTTAGTTGGGACTAGCAACAATGAG. It encodes CASSLVGTSNNE. The whole CDR3 sequence is CASSLVGTSNNEQFF.

With regard to this clone: This likely reflects a read error, since a far larger clone is one base away. The CDR3 loop reads CASSLQTRPIGTYTF. The covered CDR3 bases are TGTGCCAGCAGCCTTCAGACTAGACCAATTGGGACC. This chain joins TRBV7-2 and TRBJ1-2; D might be TRBD1 (5 bases). From the germline J gene comes the end of the CDR3, since the read stops 3 residues before it. This CDR3 spans 15 amino acids. From germline, CDR1 is SGHTA and CDR2 FQGNSA.

This clone was counted ten times or more. The read finishes 3 residues shy of the CDR3 end, and the germline J gene is used to complete it. The V gene is TRBV19, the J gene TRBJ2-3; D ambiguous. The CDR3 runs to 13 residues. Trimming shortened V by 9 bases and J by 0 bases, and 10 bases separated the two germline ends. CDR1 LNHDA and CDR2 SQIVND come from the germline V gene (reference sequence). CDR3 DNA (partial): TGTGCCAGCCTAGGCGTTAGCACAGATACG. Its protein is CASLGVSTDT. The whole CDR3 protein is CASLGVSTDTQYF. Full variable domain (remainder filled in from reference TRBV19 and TRBJ2-3): DGGITQSPKYLFRKEGQNVTLSCEQNLNHDAMYWYRQDPGQGLRLIYYSQIVNDFQKGDIAEGYSVSREKKESFPLTVTSAQKNPTAFYLCASLGVSTDTQYFGPGTRLTVL.

This clone was seen a few times. The sequenced fragment ends 3 residues before the CDR3 boundary, so the rest is inferred from the germline J gene. This same CDR3 is encoded by further DNA sequences in the sample. The chain couples TRBV30 to TRBJ1-1; 7 positions agree with TRBD1. The germline gives CDR1 GTSNPN, CDR2 SVGIG (reference sequence). CDR3 size: 13 residues. The part of the CDR3 DNA that was read is TGTGCCTGGAGTGTGTGGGACAGCATCGAA. Translation gives CAWSVWDSIE. The complete CDR3 protein is CAWSVWDSIEAFF. Using reference TRBV30 and TRBJ1-1 for the parts outside the CDR3, the full variable domain is SQTIHQWPATLVQPVGSPLSLECTVEGTSNPNLYWYRQAAGRGLQLLFYSVGIGQISSEVPQNLSASRPQDRQFILSSKKLLLSDSGFYLCAWSVWDSIEAFFGQGTRLTVV.

This clone occurred many times. One end of the junction fails to match germline, which may point to a read error. The read comes to an end 3 residues before the CDR3 does, leaving the germline J gene to fill in the end. The chain is built from TRBV7-7 and TRBJ2-2; D ambiguous. The germline gives CDR1 SSHAT, CDR2 FNYEAQ (reference sequence). The CDR3 is 14 residues long. Partial CDR3 DNA: TGTGCTAGCAGCTTAGCTGAGATCGGTGGGGAG. Translation gives CASSLAEIGGE. The full CDR3 protein is CASSLAEIGGELFF.

As to this clone: The read ends 3 residues shy of where the CDR3 ends; the end is completed using the germline J gene. The chain uses TRBV10-2 and TRBJ2-3; the match to TRBD2 covers 10 bases. V gave up 6 bases and J gave up 2 bases; unmatched junction bases: 11. Germline CDR1 reads WSHSY; CDR2 reads SAAADI. This CDR3 comprises 17 residues. Incomplete CDR3 DNA: TGCGCCAGCAGCTTAATCCAGCGGGAGGGCTTCACAGATACG. Amino acid sequence: CASSLIQREGFTDT. The entire CDR3 sequence reads CASSLIQREGFTDTQYF.